This TCR beta chain appears in the sequencing data of a study of cytomegalovirus exposure and HLA in healthy donors. Method: immunoSEQ multiplex PCR; TCRdb's copy keeps in-frame clones and lacks some. The sample shows tens of thousands of clones, around nine tenths of them seen only once. This clone showed up just once. V dropped 6 bases and J dropped 4; count of bases not matched to a gene: 3. This CDR3 is 13 amino acids long. The V gene's germline CDR1 is SQVTM and CDR2 ANQGSEA. V and J are TRBV29-1 and TRBJ2-7; 13 bases are a match to TRBD2. The sequence came from a woman aged 18-35 years in good health and CMV-seropositive. Sequencing input: PBMCs. CDR3 region: CSVTSGGAYEQYF. CDR3 DNA: TGCAGCGTAACTAGCGGGGGGGCTTACGAGCAGTACTTC.